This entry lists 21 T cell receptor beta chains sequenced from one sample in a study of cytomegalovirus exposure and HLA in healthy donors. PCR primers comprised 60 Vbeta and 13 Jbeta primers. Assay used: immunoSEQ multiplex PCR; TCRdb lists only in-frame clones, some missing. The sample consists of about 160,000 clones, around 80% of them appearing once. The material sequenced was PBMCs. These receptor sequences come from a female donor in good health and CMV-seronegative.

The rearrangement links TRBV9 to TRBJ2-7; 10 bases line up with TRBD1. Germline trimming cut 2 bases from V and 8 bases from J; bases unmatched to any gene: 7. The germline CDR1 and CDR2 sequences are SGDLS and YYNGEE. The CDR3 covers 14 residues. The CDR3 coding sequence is TGTGCCAGCAGCGTCCCGGGGACAGGGGAAAAGCAGTACTTC. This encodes CASSVPGTGEKQYF. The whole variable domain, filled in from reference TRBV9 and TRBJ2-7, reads DSGVTQTPKHLITATGQRVTLRCSPRSGDLSVYWYQQSLDQGLQFLIQYYNGEERAKGNILERFSAQQFPDLHSELNLSSLELGDSALYFCASSVPGTGEKQYFGPGTRLTVT.

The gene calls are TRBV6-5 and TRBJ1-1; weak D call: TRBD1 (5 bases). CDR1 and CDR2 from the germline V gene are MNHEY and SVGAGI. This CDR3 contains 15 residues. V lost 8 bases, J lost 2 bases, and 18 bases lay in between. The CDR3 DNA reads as TGTGCCAGCCTAACATTTCAGGGTAGAAACACTGAAGCTTTCTTT. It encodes CASLTFQGRNTEAFF.

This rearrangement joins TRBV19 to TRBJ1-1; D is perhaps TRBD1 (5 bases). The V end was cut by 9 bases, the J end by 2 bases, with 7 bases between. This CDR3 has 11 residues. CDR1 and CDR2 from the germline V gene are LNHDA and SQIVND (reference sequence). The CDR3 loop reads CASGGNTEAFF. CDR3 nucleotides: TGTGCCAGCGGGGGTAACACTGAAGCTTTCTTT. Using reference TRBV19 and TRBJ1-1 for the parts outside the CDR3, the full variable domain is DGGITQSPKYLFRKEGQNVTLSCEQNLNHDAMYWYRQDPGQGLRLIYYSQIVNDFQKGDIAEGYSVSREKKESFPLTVTSAQKNPTAFYLCASGGNTEAFFGQGTRLTVV.

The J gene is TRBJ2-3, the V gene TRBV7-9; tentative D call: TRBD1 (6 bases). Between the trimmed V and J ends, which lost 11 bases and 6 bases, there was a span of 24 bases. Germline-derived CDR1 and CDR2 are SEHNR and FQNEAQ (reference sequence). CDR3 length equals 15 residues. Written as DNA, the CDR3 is TGTGCCGGATCCCAGGGACATTCCAGTTTGGATACGCAGTATTTT. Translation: CAGSQGHSSLDTQYF.

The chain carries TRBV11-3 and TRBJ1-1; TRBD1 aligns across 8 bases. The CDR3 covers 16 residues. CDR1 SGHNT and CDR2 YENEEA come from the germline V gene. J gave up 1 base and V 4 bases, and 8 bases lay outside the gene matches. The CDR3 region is CASSSSTGEGNTEAFF. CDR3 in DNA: TGTGCCAGCAGCTCTTCGACAGGGGAGGGGAACACTGAAGCTTTCTTT.

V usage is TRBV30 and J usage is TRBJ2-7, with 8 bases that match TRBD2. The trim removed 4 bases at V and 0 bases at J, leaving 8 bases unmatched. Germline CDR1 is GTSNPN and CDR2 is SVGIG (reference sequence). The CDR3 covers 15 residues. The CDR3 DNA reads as TGTGCCTGGATAGCTGGTAGCGGGGTCTCCTACGAGCAGTACTTC. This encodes CAWIAGSGVSYEQYF.

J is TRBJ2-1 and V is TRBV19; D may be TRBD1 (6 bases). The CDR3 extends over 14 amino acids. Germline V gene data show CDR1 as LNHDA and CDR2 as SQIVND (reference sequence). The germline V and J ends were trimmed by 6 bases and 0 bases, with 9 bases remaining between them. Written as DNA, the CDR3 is TGTGCCAGTAGGCGAGGGGGCTCCTACAATGAGCAGTTCTTC. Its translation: CASRRGGSYNEQFF. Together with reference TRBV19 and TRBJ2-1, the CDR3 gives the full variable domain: DGGITQSPKYLFRKEGQNVTLSCEQNLNHDAMYWYRQDPGQGLRLIYYSQIVNDFQKGDIAEGYSVSREKKESFPLTVTSAQKNPTAFYLCASRRGGSYNEQFFGPGTRLTVL.

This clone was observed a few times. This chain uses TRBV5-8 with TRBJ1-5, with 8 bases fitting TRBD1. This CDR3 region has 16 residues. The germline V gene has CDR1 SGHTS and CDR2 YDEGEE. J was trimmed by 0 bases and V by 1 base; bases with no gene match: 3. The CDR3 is CASSLYRGNSNQPQHF. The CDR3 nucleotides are TGTGCCAGCAGCTTGTACAGGGGGAATAGCAATCAGCCCCAGCATTTT.

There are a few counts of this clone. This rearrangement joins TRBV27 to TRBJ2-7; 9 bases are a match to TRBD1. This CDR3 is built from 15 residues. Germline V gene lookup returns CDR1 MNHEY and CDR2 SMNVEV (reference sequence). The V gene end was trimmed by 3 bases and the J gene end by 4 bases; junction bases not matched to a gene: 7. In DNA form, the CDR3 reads TGTGCCAGCAGTTTTGGGACAGGGATTAAGTACGAGCAGTACTTC. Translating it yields CASSFGTGIKYEQYF.

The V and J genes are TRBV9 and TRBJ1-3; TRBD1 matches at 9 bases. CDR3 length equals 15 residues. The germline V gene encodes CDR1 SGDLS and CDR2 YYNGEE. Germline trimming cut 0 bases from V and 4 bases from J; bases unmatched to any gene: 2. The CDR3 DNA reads TGTGCCAGCAGCGTAGACACAGGGGGCGGAAACACCATATATTTT. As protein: CASSVDTGGGNTIYF.

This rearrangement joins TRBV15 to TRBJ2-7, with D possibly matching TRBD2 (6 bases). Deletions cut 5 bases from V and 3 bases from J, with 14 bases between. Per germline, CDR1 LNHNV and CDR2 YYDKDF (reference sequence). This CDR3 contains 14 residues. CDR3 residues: CATSHGTDGYEQYF. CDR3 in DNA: TGTGCCACCAGCCATGGGACTGACGGCTACGAGCAGTACTTC.

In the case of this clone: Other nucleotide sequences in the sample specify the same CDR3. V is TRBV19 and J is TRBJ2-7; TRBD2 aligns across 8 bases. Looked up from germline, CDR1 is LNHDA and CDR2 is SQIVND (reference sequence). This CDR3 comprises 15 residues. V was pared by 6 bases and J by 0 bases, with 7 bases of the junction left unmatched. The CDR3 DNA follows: TGTGCCAGTAGCGCCACTAGCGGTTCCTCCTACGAGCAGTACTTC. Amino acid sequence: CASSATSGSSYEQYF.

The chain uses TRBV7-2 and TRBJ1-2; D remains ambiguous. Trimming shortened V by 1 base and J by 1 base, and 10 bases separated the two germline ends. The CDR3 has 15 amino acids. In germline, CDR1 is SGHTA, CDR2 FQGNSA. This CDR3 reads CASSLGRGVNYGYTF. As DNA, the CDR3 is TGTGCCAGCAGCTTAGGTAGAGGTGTTAACTATGGCTACACCTTC.

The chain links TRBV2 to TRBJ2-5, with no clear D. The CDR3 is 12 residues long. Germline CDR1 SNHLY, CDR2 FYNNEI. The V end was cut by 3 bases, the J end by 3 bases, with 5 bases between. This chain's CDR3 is CASSEREETQYF. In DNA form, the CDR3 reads TGTGCCAGCAGTGAGCGTGAAGAGACCCAGTACTTC.

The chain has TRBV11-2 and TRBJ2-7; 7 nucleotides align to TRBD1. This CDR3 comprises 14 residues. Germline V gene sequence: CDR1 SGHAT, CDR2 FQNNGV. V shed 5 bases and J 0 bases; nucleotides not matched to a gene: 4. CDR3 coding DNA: TGTGCCAGCAGCCCACAGGGGCTCTCCTACGAGCAGTACTTC. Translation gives CASSPQGLSYEQYF.

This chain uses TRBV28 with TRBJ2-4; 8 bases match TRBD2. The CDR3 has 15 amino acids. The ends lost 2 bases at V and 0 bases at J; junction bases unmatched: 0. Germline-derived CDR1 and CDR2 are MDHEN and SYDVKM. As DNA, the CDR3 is TGTGCCAGCAGTTTACTAGCGGGAGCCAAAAACATTCAGTACTTC. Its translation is CASSLLAGAKNIQYF.

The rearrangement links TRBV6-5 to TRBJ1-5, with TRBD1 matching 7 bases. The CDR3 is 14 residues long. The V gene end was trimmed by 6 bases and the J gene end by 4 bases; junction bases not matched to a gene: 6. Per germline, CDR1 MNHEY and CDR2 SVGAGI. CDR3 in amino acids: CASRVTGANQPQHF. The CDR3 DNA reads TGTGCCAGCAGGGTCACAGGGGCAAATCAGCCCCAGCATTTT.

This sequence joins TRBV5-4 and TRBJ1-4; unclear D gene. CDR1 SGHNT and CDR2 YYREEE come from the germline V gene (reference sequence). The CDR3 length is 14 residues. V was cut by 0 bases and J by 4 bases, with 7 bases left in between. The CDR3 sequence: CASSLDPVNEKLFF. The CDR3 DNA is TGTGCCAGCAGCTTGGATCCGGTTAATGAAAAACTGTTTTTT.

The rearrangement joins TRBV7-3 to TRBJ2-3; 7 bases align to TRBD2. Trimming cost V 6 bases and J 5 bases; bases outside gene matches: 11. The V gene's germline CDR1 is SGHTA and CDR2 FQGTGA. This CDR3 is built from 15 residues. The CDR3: CASSPSGGSGDTQYF. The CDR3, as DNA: TGTGCCAGCAGTCCGTCTGGCGGGAGTGGAGATACGCAGTATTTT. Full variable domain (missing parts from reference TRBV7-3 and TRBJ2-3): GAGVSQTPSNKVTEKGKYVELRCDPISGHTALYWYRQSLGQGPEFLIYFQGTGAADDSGLPNDRFFAVRPEGSVSTLKIQRTERGDSAVYLCASSPSGGSGDTQYFGPGTRLTVL.

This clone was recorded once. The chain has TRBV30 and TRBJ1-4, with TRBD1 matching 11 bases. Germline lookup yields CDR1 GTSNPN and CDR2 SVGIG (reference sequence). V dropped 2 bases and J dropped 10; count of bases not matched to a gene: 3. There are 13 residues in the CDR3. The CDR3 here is CAWSPGTGGKLFF. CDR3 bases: TGTGCCTGGAGTCCTGGGACAGGGGGAAAACTGTTTTTT.

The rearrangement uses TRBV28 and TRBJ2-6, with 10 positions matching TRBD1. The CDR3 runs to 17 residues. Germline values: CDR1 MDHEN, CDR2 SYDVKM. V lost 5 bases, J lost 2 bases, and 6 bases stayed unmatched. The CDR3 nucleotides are TGTGCCAGCAGTGCCCCGGGACAGGGGACTGGGGCCAACGTCCTGACTTTC. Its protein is CASSAPGQGTGANVLTF.